A selection of T cell receptor beta chains follows, all from one sample in a study of T-cell reconstitution after alpha-beta-depleted transplantation in children. TCRdb re-called the PCR reads through MiXCR, storing one row per CDR3 protein. This sample yields under 6,500 distinct CDR3 sequences, of which roughly 17% are seen a single time; around 12% belongs to the top ten. The sequences come from PBMCs, mostly from graft donor cells, collected 60 days after TCRalphabeta/CD19-depleted stem cell transplant. These receptors were obtained from a male patient younger than 18 who had a stem cell transplant for acute myeloid leukemia, so the T cells may come from the graft donor. The CDR3 runs from the conserved cysteine through the conserved F or W.

CDR3aa	v_gene	j_gene
CSARDPQETQYF	TRBV20-1	TRBJ2-5
CASSLRPPTSGSSYEQYF	TRBV7-6	TRBJ2-7
CASRPLSGGADTQYF	TRBV12-3/TRBV12-4	TRBJ2-3
CASSLGTSGRRRRGLNEQFF	TRBV27	TRBJ2-1
CSAVPHSASSYNEQFF	TRBV20-1	TRBJ2-1
CASSQDRGDYGYTF	TRBV4-3	TRBJ1-2
CASSSGLAGRGPYEQYF	TRBV11-2	TRBJ2-7
CATGIGEDEQYF	TRBV10-3	TRBJ2-7
CASSLTPDCEVNTGELFF	TRBV7-3	TRBJ2-2
CASRGRITYNEQFF	TRBV6-2/TRBV6-3	TRBJ2-1
CASSYVETQYF	TRBV6-6	TRBJ2-5
CASSRRDRDASPLHF	TRBV3-1	TRBJ1-6
CATIQGLTGNTIYF	TRBV12-3/TRBV12-4	TRBJ1-3
CASSRGVDEQYF	TRBV6-5	TRBJ2-7
CASSPRTAGSQETQYF	TRBV7-3	TRBJ2-5
CASSTTRTGKPYEQYF	TRBV28	TRBJ2-7
CAWSSQVTQYF	TRBV30	TRBJ2-3
CSARDRKQGSNEQYF	TRBV20-1	TRBJ2-7
CASSYTAGLGQETQYF	TRBV7-6	TRBJ2-5
CASSVPGETQYF	TRBV28	TRBJ2-5
CASDRETSSYEQYF	TRBV6-1	TRBJ2-7
CASSFLPSGTPSYEQYF	TRBV5-1	TRBJ2-7
CASTQTGSYNEQFF	TRBV19	TRBJ2-1
CASSSQREPTDTQYF	TRBV7-3	TRBJ2-3
CATSEGGGQPQHF	TRBV24-1	TRBJ1-5
CASSLGADTQYF	TRBV7-2	TRBJ2-3
CSASLAGHRVF	TRBV20-1	TRBJ2-1
CSARDRQTMINYGYTF	TRBV20-1	TRBJ1-2
CSAHRGYNEQFF	TRBV20-1	TRBJ2-1
CASAMQGGEKLFF	TRBV19	TRBJ1-4
CASTHAWVNTEAFF	TRBV7-9	TRBJ1-1
CASSPLAGGGSYNEQFF	TRBV5-1	TRBJ2-1
CASSFQGAYEQYF	TRBV7-2	TRBJ2-7
CASRVLAGGYNEQFF	TRBV2	TRBJ2-1
CASSIISGANVLTF	TRBV12-3/TRBV12-4	TRBJ2-6
CASSPVGETQYF	TRBV18	TRBJ2-5
CASSTLAGATDTQYF	TRBV19	TRBJ2-3
CATSREDGSNQPQHF	TRBV15	TRBJ1-5
CASKLSQFNSPLHF	TRBV28	TRBJ1-6
CASSVLNTNTEAFF	TRBV9	TRBJ1-1
CASSFGVNANTGELFF	TRBV11-2	TRBJ2-2
CASSRALPGLASQETQYF	TRBV6-2/TRBV6-3	TRBJ2-5
CASSPNMVLTYNEQFF	TRBV6-2/TRBV6-3	TRBJ2-1
CASSSGPLTDTQYF	TRBV7-2	TRBJ2-3
CATSRGLYTEAFF	TRBV15	TRBJ1-1
CASSKGQGGGYTF	TRBV13	TRBJ1-2
CASSQQGDYEQYF	TRBV3-1	TRBJ2-7
CSARQGIWDQPQHF	TRBV20-1	TRBJ1-5
CASSPLRGRETIF	TRBV6-1	TRBJ2-1
CASSLKRAGGEQFF	TRBV5-4	TRBJ2-1
CASSSPTLSSYEQYF	TRBV6-5	TRBJ2-7
CATKTGTTTYNEQFF	TRBV15	TRBJ2-1